This T cell receptor beta chain was identified in a study of PD-L1 blockade in urothelial cancer. Study summary: Dosed intravenously at 1,200 mg every 3 weeks, atezolizumab was initiated by patients around 2014. Males with bladder-origin urothelial cancer constituted about 85% of the roughly 30 patients. Before enrollment, 0 to 3 chemotherapy regimens had been given to patients.

This CDR3 is built from 16 residues. Germline CDR1 and CDR2: SGHDT and YYEEEE. Trimming took 0 bases from V and 8 from J; bases not matched to a gene: 9. The templates were synthetic TCR analogs, and they were spiked into each PCR. Profiling relied on immunoSEQ multiplex PCR, and the TCRdb table lists in-frame clones only, not all of them. This table holds roughly 110,000 clones, approximately 90% found once. As for time point: peripheral blood 6 weeks after treatment start. The chain has TRBV5-6 and TRBJ2-1; 9 bases fit TRBD2. Sample: PBMCs, taken around atezolizumab (anti-PD-L1) treatment. The source is a man aged 60 to 75 with urothelial cancer. The CDR3 is CASSLVGLAGRYEQFF. The CDR3 bases are TGTGCCAGCAGCTTGGTTGGCCTAGCGGGAAGGTATGAGCAGTTCTTC.